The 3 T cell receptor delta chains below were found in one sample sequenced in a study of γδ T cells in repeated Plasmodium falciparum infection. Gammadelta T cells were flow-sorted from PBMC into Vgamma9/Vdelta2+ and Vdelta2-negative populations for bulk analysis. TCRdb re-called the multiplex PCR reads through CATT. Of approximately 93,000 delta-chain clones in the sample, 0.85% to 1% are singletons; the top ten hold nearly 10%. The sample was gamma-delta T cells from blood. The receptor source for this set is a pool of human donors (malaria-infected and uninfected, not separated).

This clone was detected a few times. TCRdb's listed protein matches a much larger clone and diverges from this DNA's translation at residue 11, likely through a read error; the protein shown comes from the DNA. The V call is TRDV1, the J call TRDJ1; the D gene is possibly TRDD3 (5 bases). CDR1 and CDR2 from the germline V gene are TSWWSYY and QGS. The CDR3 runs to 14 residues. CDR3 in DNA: TGTGCTCTGGTCCCTGTGGGGAGGACCGATAGACTCATCTTT. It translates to CALVPVGRTDRLIF.

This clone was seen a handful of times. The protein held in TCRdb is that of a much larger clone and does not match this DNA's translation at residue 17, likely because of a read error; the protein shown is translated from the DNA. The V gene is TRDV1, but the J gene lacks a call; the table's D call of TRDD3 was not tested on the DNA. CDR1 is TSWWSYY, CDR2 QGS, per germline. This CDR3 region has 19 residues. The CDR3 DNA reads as TGTGCTCTTGGGGAACTAGACCTAATTCTACTGGGGGATACCGATAAACCCATCTTT. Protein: CALGELDLILLGDTDKPIF.

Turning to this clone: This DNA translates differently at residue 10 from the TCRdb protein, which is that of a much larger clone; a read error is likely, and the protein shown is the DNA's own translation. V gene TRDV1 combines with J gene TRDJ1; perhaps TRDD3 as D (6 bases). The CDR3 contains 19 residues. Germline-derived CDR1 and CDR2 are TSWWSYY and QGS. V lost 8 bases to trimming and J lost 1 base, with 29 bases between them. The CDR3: CALSLRPSYCGIGTDKLIF. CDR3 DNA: TGTGCTCTTTCCCTGAGGCCCTCTTACTGTGGGATAGGCACCGATAAACTCATCTTT.